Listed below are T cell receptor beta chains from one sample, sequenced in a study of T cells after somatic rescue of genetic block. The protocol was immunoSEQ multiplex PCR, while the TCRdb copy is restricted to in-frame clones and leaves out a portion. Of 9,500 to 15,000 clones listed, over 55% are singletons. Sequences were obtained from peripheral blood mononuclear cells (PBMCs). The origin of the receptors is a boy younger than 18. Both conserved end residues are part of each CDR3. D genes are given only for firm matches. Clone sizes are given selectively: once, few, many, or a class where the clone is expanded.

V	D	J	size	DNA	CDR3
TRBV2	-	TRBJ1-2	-	TGTGCCAGCAGTGAGTGGATTCGCAGCTTGAGTGGCTATGGCTACACCTTC	CASSEWIRSLSGYGYTF
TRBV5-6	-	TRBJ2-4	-	TGTGCCAGCAGCTTGGCAGGGGTAAACATTCAGTACTTC	CASSLAGVNIQYF
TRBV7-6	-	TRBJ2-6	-	TGTGCCAGCAGCTTAGAAAGAGGGCCGACCGGGGCCAACGTCCTGACTTTC	CASSLERGPTGANVLTF
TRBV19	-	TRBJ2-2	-	TGTGCCAGTAGTATTTTTCCCGGGACCCGAACCGCCGGGGAGCTGTTTTTT	CASSIFPGTRTAGELFF
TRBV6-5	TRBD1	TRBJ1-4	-	TGTGCCAGCAGAAGGGACAGGGGGATTGAAAAACTGTTTTTT	CASRRDRGIEKLFF
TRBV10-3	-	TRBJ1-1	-	TGTGCCATCAGTGAGGAGCCGAACACTGAAGCTTTCTTT	CAISEEPNTEAFF
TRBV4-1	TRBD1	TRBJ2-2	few	TGCGCCAGCAGCAAGGGACAGGGGGCGCTCACCGGGGAGCTGTTTTTT	CASSKGQGALTGELFF
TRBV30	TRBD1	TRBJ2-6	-	TGTGCCTGGGGGAGGCCGGACAGGGGATCATTCTTGACAGGGGCCAACGTCCTGACTTTC	CAWGRPDRGSFLTGANVLTF
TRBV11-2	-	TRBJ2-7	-	TGTGCCAGCAGCTCCCCCGATGGCTACGAGCAGTACTTC	CASSSPDGYEQYF
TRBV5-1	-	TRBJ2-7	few	TGCGCCAGCAGCTTGTTCCAGGAGTCCATGCGGCAGTACTTC	CASSLFQESMRQYF
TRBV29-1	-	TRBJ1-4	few	TGCAGCGCTTTAATCCCGCAGGATAATGAAAAACTGTTTTTT	CSALIPQDNEKLFF
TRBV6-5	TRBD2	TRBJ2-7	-	TGTGCCAGCAGTTCCGAACTAGCGGGAGACTCCTACGAGCAGTACTTC	CASSSELAGDSYEQYF
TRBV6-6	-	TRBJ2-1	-	TGTGCCAGTTTGGCTAGGCGCAATGAGCAGTTCTTC	CASLARRNEQFF
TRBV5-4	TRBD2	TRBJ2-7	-	TGTGCCAGCAGCAGCCAGCGGGAGGGCTACGAGCAGTACTTC	CASSSQREGYEQYF
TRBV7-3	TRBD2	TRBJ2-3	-	TGTGCCAGCAGCTTAATGGGGGTAGCGGGCGTACACCTCGGGCAGTATTTT	CASSLMGVAGVHLGQYF
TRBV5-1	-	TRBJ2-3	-	TGCGCCAGCAAGGGGGGCGGATCAGATACGCAGTATTTT	CASKGGGSDTQYF
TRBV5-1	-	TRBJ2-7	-	TGCGCCAGCAGCTTGATAACAGCTTTCTACGAGCAGTACTTC	CASSLITAFYEQYF
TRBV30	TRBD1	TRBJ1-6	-	TGTGCCTGGAGTGTAGACAGGGCGAGCTCCTATAATTCACCCCTCCACTTT	CAWSVDRASSYNSPLHF
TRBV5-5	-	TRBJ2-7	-	TGTGCCAGCAGCTTGGAAGCCGGGACACCCTACGAGCAGTACTTC	CASSLEAGTPYEQYF
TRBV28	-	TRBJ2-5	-	TGTGCCAGCAGTTTATCTGAGACCCAGTACTTC	CASSLSETQYF
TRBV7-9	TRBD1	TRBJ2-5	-	TGTGCCAGCAGCGCTTTACAGGGGGGCGAGACCCAGTACTTC	CASSALQGGETQYF
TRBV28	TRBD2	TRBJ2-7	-	TGTGCCAGCAGTGCCCCGGGACTAGCGGGTCCCTCCTACGAGCAGTACTTC	CASSAPGLAGPSYEQYF
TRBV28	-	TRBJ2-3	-	TGTGCCATCCGTGAGGGGGGCGTCGGCACAGATACGCAGTATTTT	CAIREGGVGTDTQYF
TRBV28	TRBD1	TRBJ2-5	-	TGTGCCAGCAGATCCGGGACAGGGTCGTACCAAGAGACCCAGTACTTC	CASRSGTGSYQETQYF
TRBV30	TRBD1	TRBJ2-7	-	TGTGCCTGGAGGCGTTCACAGGGGACCGCCTACGAGCAGTACTTC	CAWRRSQGTAYEQYF
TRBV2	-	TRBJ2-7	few	TGTGCCAGCAGCGCTTGGCGGACAAAGTACGAGCAGTACTTC	CASSAWRTKYEQYF
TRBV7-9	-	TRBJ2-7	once	TGTGCCAGCAGCTGGGGGACACCCGGCTACGAGCAGTACTTC	CASSWGTPGYEQYF